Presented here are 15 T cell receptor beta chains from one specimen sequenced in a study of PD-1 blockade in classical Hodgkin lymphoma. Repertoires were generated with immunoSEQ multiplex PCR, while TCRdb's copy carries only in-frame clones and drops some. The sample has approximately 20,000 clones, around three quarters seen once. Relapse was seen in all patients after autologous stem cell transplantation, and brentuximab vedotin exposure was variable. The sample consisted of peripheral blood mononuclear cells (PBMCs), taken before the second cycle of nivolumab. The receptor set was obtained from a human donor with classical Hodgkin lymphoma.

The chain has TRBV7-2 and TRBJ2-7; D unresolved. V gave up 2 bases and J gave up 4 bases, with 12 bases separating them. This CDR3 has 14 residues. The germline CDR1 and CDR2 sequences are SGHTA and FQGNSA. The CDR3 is CASSLRTEPYEQYF. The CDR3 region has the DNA TGTGCCAGCAGCTTAAGGACGGAGCCGTACGAGCAGTACTTC.

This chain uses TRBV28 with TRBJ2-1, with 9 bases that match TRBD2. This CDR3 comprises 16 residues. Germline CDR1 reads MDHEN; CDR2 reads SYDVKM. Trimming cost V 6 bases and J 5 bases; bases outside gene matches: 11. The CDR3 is CASRPPGLAVNNEQFF. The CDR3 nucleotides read TGTGCCAGCAGACCTCCGGGACTAGCCGTAAACAATGAGCAGTTCTTC.

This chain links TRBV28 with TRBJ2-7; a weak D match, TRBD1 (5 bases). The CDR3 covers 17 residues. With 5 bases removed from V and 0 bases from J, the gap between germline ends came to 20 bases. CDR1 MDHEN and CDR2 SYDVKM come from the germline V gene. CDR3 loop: CASSQPRVGRGSYEQYF. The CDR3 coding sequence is TGTGCCAGCAGTCAGCCCAGGGTAGGGCGCGGCTCCTACGAGCAGTACTTC.

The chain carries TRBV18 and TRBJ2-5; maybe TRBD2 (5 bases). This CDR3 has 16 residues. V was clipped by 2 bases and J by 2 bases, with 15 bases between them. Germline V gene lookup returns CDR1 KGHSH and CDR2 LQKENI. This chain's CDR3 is CASSPLAGGFQETQYF. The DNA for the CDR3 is TGTGCCAGCTCACCATTGGCAGGAGGATTTCAAGAGACCCAGTACTTC.

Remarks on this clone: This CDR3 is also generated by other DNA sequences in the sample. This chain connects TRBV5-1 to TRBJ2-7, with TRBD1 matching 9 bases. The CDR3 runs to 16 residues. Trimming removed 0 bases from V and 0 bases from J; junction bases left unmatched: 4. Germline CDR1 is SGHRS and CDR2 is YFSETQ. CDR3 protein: CASSLGWGQGSYEQYF. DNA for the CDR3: TGCGCCAGCAGCTTGGGGTGGGGACAGGGCTCCTACGAGCAGTACTTC. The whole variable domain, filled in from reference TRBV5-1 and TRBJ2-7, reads KAGVTQTPRYLIKTRGQQVTLSCSPISGHRSVSWYQQTPGQGLQFLFEYFSETQRNKGNFPGRFSGRQFSNSRSEMNVSTLELGDSALYLCASSLGWGQGSYEQYFGPGTRLTVT.

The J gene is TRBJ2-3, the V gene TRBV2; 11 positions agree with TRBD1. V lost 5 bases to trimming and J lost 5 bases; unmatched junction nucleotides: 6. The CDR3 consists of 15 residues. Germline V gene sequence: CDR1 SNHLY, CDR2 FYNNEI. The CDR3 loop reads CASSHGTGGVDTQYF. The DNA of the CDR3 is TGTGCCAGCAGTCATGGGACAGGGGGGGTAGATACGCAGTATTTT.

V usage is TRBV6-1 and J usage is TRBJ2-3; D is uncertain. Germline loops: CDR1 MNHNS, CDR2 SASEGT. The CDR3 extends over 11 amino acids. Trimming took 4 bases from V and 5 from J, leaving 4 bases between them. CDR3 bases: TGTGCCAGCAGTGTGAAAGATACGCAGTATTTT. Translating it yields CASSVKDTQYF.

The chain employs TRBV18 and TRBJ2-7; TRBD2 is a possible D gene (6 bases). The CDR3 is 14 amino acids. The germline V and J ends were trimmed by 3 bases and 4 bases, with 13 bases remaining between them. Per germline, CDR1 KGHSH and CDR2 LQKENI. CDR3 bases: TGTGCCAGCTCACCGGGTGGGGACTTGTACGAGCAGTACTTC. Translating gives CASSPGGDLYEQYF.

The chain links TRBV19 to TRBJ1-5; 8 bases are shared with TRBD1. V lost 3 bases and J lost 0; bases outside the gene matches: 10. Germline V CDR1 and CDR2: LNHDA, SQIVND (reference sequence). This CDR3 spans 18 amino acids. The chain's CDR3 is CASSIRTGTGYSNQPQHF. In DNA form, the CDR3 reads TGTGCCAGTAGTATCCGGACAGGGACGGGATATAGCAATCAGCCCCAGCATTTT.

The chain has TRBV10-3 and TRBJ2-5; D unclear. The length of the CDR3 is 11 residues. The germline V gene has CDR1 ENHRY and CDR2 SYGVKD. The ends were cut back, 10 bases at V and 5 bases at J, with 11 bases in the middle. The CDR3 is CATKGGETQYF. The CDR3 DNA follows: TGTGCCACCAAGGGTGGCGAGACCCAGTACTTC.

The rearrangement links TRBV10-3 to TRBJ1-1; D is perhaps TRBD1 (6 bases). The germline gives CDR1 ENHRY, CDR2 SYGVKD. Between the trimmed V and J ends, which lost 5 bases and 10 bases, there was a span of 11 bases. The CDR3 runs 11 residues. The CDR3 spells CAISPGHGAFF. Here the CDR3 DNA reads TGTGCCATCAGTCCGGGACACGGAGCTTTCTTT.

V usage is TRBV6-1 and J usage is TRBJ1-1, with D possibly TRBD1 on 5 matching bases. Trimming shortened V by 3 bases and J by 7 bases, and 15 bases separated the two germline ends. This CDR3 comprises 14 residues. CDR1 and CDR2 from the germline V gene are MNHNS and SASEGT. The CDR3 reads CASSDTPGPNEAFF. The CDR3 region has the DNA TGTGCCAGCAGTGACACTCCGGGGCCCAATGAAGCTTTCTTT.

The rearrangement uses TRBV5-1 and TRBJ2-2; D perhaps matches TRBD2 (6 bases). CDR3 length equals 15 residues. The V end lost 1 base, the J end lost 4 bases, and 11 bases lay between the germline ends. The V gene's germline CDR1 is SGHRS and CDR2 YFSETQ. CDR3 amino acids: CASSLNLGGTGELFF. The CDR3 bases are TGCGCCAGCAGCTTGAATCTGGGGGGCACCGGGGAGCTGTTTTTT.

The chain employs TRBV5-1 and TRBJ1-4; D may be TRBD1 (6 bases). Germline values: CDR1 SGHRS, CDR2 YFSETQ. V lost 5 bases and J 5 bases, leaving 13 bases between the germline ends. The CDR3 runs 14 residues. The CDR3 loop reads CASSEQGFNEKLFF. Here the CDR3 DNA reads TGCGCCAGCAGTGAACAGGGTTTCAATGAAAAACTGTTTTTT.

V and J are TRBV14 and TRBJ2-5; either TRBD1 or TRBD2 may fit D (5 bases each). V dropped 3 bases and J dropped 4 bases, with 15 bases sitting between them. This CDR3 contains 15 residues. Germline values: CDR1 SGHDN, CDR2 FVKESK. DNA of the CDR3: TGTGCCAGCAGCCAGGGTCACGGGGCCCCAGAGACCCAGTACTTC. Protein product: CASSQGHGAPETQYF.